One and the same sample provided the 20 T cell receptor beta chains below, sequenced in a study of cytomegalovirus exposure and HLA in healthy donors (dated by TCRdb to 2016 to 2017). Library method: the immunoSEQ multiplex PCR assay. A mixture of 60 forward primers for TCR Vbeta segments and 13 reverse primers for TCR Jbeta segments was used in the multiplex PCR. TCRdb re-hosts the immuneACCESS table, in-frame sequences only. Its copies lack some clones; in the studies checked, an unresolved V gene accounts for under half of them, and the cause for the rest is not known. The sample contains roughly 110,000 clones, roughly 80% of them found a single time. More than 2% of the sample comes from the top ten. Sequences were obtained from PBMCs. Receptors originate from a man between 35 and 55 years old in good health and CMV-seronegative.

V is TRBV2 and J is TRBJ1-2, with D maybe TRBD1 (5 bases). Germline V gives CDR1 SNHLY, CDR2 FYNNEI. The V end was cut by 3 bases, the J end by 7 bases, with 12 bases between. The CDR3 runs 13 residues. The CDR3 region is CASSEERGGGYTF. CDR3 nucleotides: TGTGCCAGCAGTGAGGAAAGGGGCGGTGGCTACACCTTC.

The V gene is TRBV7-9, the J gene TRBJ2-5; tentatively, D is TRBD1 (5 bases). Trimming left V 2 bases short and J 5 bases short, with 12 bases between. The CDR3 covers 14 residues. Germline V gene lookup returns CDR1 SEHNR and CDR2 FQNEAQ (reference sequence). CDR3 coding DNA: TGTGCCAGCAGCTTACGGCAGGGTCCGGAGACCCAGTACTTC. It codes for CASSLRQGPETQYF.

The gene calls are TRBV11-2 and TRBJ2-7; D possibly corresponds to TRBD1 (5 bases). Per the germline V gene, CDR1 is SGHAT and CDR2 is FQNNGV. The germline V and J ends were trimmed by 0 bases and 1 base, with 16 bases remaining between them. The CDR3 spans 17 residues. The CDR3 DNA sequence: TGTGCCAGCAGCTTAGATCTGGGGCAGGGTGGGTCCTACGAGCAGTACTTC. This gives the protein CASSLDLGQGGSYEQYF. The full variable domain, with the rest looked up from reference TRBV11-2 and TRBJ2-7, is EAGVAQSPRYKIIEKRQSVAFWCNPISGHATLYWYQQILGQGPKLLIQFQNNGVVDDSQLPKDRFSAERLKGVDSTLKIQPAKLEDSAVYLCASSLDLGQGGSYEQYFGPGTRLTVT.

The rearrangement links TRBV7-9 to TRBJ1-1; D gene ambiguous. The CDR3 totals 13 residues. Per the germline V gene, CDR1 is SEHNR and CDR2 is FQNEAQ (reference sequence). Trimming took off 1 base at V and 1 base at J, with 4 bases between the two ends. The CDR3 region is CASSLVGNTEAFF. In DNA form, the CDR3 reads TGTGCCAGCAGCTTAGTCGGGAACACTGAAGCTTTCTTT.

V is TRBV18 and J is TRBJ1-2, with TRBD1 matching over 8 bases. CDR3 length: 13 amino acids. V was pared by 4 bases and J by 4 bases, with 2 bases of the junction left unmatched. CDR1 KGHSH and CDR2 LQKENI come from the germline V gene. CDR3 nucleotides: TGTGCCAGCTCACTAGGACAGGGCTATGGCTACACCTTC. This sequence encodes CASSLGQGYGYTF.

The J gene is TRBJ2-3, the V gene TRBV6-5; 8 nucleotides agree with TRBD1. Looked up from germline, CDR1 is MNHEY and CDR2 is SVGAGI. This CDR3 is 15 amino acids long. V was pared by 5 bases and J by 4 bases, with 8 bases of the junction left unmatched. The CDR3 coding sequence is TGTGCCAGCAGTACCTGGACAGGGACGGCAGATACGCAGTATTTT. Its translation: CASSTWTGTADTQYF.

This clone appeared a single time. The V gene is TRBV6-1, the J gene TRBJ2-3; D is possibly TRBD2 (5 bases). The germline CDR1 and CDR2 sequences are MNHNS and SASEGT. The ends were cut back, 2 bases at V and 6 bases at J, with 6 bases in the middle. The CDR3 loop spans 12 amino acids. The CDR3 loop reads CASSETRDTQYF. CDR3 nucleotides: TGTGCCAGCAGTGAAACTAGGGATACGCAGTATTTT.

This clone was observed a handful of times. The rearrangement uses TRBV10-2 and TRBJ1-1, with D possibly matching TRBD1 (6 bases). V was cut by 6 bases and J by 4 bases, with 9 bases left in between. CDR1 and CDR2 (germline): WSHSY, SAAADI. This CDR3 is 12 amino acids long. DNA of the CDR3: TGCGCCAGCAGGGACAGAACCACTGAAGCTTTCTTT. It translates to CASRDRTTEAFF.

The chain carries TRBV5-1 and TRBJ2-1; a weak D match, TRBD2 (6 bases). The germline V gene encodes CDR1 SGHRS and CDR2 YFSETQ. The CDR3 contains 13 residues. V lost 7 bases to trimming and J lost 6 bases, with 14 bases between them. In nucleotides, the CDR3 is TGCGCCAGCGGGACTTACTTGGGCAATGAGCAGTTCTTC. Its protein product is CASGTYLGNEQFF.

The chain joins TRBV2 to TRBJ1-6; 7 bases are shared with TRBD1. CDR1 is SNHLY and CDR2 is FYNNEI in the germline V gene. The V and J ends lost 7 bases and 0 bases, in that order; junction bases with no gene match: 9. The CDR3 is 17 amino acids. CDR3 DNA: TGTGCCAGCACCCTAGACAGGGAGAGCTCCTATAATTCACCCCTCCACTTT. It encodes CASTLDRESSYNSPLHF.

The V gene is TRBV9, the J gene TRBJ1-2; D is unresolved. Germline V lookup: CDR1 SGDLS, CDR2 YYNGEE. The V end lost 0 bases, the J end lost 4 bases, and 10 bases lay between the germline ends. The CDR3 sequence is 14 residues long. The CDR3, as DNA: TGTGCCAGCAGCGTAGAGGAGACCCCCTATGGCTACACCTTC. This translates into CASSVEETPYGYTF.

Only a few counts were recorded for this clone. This chain uses TRBV5-8 with TRBJ2-7; D is perhaps TRBD2 (5 bases). V was shortened by 2 bases and J by 4 bases, with 10 bases between the two germline ends. The CDR3 has 13 amino acids. In germline, CDR1 is SGHTS, CDR2 YDEGEE. CDR3 sequence reads: CASSFHSGYEQYF. CDR3 bases: TGTGCCAGCAGCTTTCATTCGGGGTACGAGCAGTACTTC.

The V call is TRBV21-1, the J call TRBJ1-5. TRBV21-1 constitutes a pseudogene. The CDR3 is 17 amino acids. CDR3 bases: TGTGCCAGCAGTCCCTTAACCGCTCCCGGAGGCAATCAGCCCCAGCATTTT. Its protein product is CASSPLTAPGGNQPQHF.

The CDR3 loop reads CASSQDRARSSGNTIYF. The CDR3 nucleotides read TGTGCCAGCAGCCAAGACAGGGCTCGGAGCTCTGGAAACACCATATATTTT. The V and J genes are TRBV7-6 and TRBJ1-3, with 7 bases fitting TRBD1. After removal of 5 bases from V and 0 bases from J, the junction contained 10 bases not matched to a gene. Germline V gene lookup returns CDR1 SGHVS and CDR2 FNYEAQ. The CDR3 is made up of 17 amino acids.

This rearrangement joins TRBV7-9 to TRBJ1-4, with 7 bases matching TRBD1. There are 16 residues in the CDR3. The germline V gene has CDR1 SEHNR and CDR2 FQNEAQ (reference sequence). Trimming took 0 bases from V and 2 from J; bases not matched to a gene: 3. The CDR3 sequence is CASSLAAGGTNEKLFF. The CDR3 nucleotides are TGTGCCAGCAGCTTAGCTGCAGGGGGGACTAATGAAAAACTGTTTTTT. The whole variable domain, filled in from reference TRBV7-9 and TRBJ1-4, reads DTGVSQNPRHKITKRGQNVTFRCDPISEHNRLYWYRQTLGQGPEFLTYFQNEAQLEKSRLLSDRFSAERPKGSFSTLEIQRTEQGDSAMYLCASSLAAGGTNEKLFFGSGTQLSVL.

The rearrangement links TRBV15 to TRBJ2-7; TRBD2 is a possible D gene (6 bases). V lost 8 bases and J lost 2, with 19 bases in between. Germline CDR1 LNHNV, CDR2 YYDKDF (reference sequence). The CDR3 covers 15 residues. The CDR3 nucleotides read TGTGCCACCCGACTCGGGGGTACCCCTCCCTACGAGCAGTACTTC. The encoded protein is CATRLGGTPPYEQYF.

The rearrangement joins TRBV19 to TRBJ1-1; tentative D call: TRBD1 (5 bases). Per the germline V gene, CDR1 is LNHDA and CDR2 is SQIVND (reference sequence). V lost 3 bases and J 1 base, leaving 15 bases between the germline ends. This CDR3 is 16 amino acids long. The chain's CDR3 is CASSISPQGRNTEAFF. In nucleotides, the CDR3 is TGTGCCAGTAGTATTTCCCCCCAGGGCCGGAACACTGAAGCTTTCTTT. Drawing the rest from reference TRBV19 and TRBJ1-1, the complete variable domain is DGGITQSPKYLFRKEGQNVTLSCEQNLNHDAMYWYRQDPGQGLRLIYYSQIVNDFQKGDIAEGYSVSREKKESFPLTVTSAQKNPTAFYLCASSISPQGRNTEAFFGQGTRLTVV.

This clone was observed once. This chain joins TRBV19 and TRBJ2-7; D is unresolved. This CDR3 is 12 amino acids long. V shed 8 bases and J shed 0 bases, with 8 bases lying between them. CDR1 and CDR2 from the germline V gene are LNHDA and SQIVND (reference sequence). The DNA of the CDR3 is TGTGCCAGTCGGTCTAGCTCCTACGAGCAGTACTTC. This translates into CASRSSSYEQYF. The full variable domain, its missing parts supplied by reference TRBV19 and TRBJ2-7, is DGGITQSPKYLFRKEGQNVTLSCEQNLNHDAMYWYRQDPGQGLRLIYYSQIVNDFQKGDIAEGYSVSREKKESFPLTVTSAQKNPTAFYLCASRSSSYEQYFGPGTRLTVT.

This clone was found a few times. The genes are TRBV6-6 and TRBJ1-5; maybe TRBD1 (6 bases). The V end was cut by 6 bases, the J end by 0 bases, with 12 bases between. This CDR3 is built from 15 residues. Germline V CDR1 and CDR2: MNHNY, SVGAGI (reference sequence). Here the CDR3 reads CASSVGTYSNQPQHF. The CDR3 bases are TGTGCCAGCAGCGTCGGGACATATAGCAATCAGCCCCAGCATTTT.

In its sample, this clone was seen once. The CDR3 bases are TGTGCCACCAGCAGAGATCAGGGGGCGACGGATGGCTACACCTTC. It encodes CATSRDQGATDGYTF. The V gene is TRBV15, the J gene TRBJ1-2; 8 bases are shared with TRBD1. V lost 0 bases and J lost 6; bases outside the gene matches: 6. CDR3 length equals 15 residues. Germline CDR1 reads LNHNV; CDR2 reads YYDKDF (reference sequence).